This T cell receptor beta chain was captured by sequencing in a study of Graves' ophthalmopathy and Graves' hyperthyroidism. The sequenced template was RNA, covering the TCR beta CDR3 region. HTBI primers were employed in first-round RT-PCR, then a second-round multiplex PCR followed. TCRdb redid the calling of the multiplex PCR reads with MiXCR, one entry per CDR3 protein. The data show about 500,000 distinct CDR3 sequences, roughly 39% seen once. A remark on this clonotype: One junction end does not reproduce the germline sequence, and a read error may be involved.

Uncontrolled infections, other autoimmune diseases, pregnancy or lactation barred patients from enrollment. The CDR3 covers 14 residues. From germline, CDR1 is SGDLS and CDR2 YYNGEE. This TCR was recovered from an adult man with Graves' hyperthyroidism. Sequencing was carried out using peripheral blood or thyroid tissue (not recorded which). The V and J genes are TRBV9 and TRBJ2-2; D is tentatively TRBD1 or TRBD2 (6 bases each). Here the CDR3 DNA reads TGTGCCAGCAGTTTGTTCGGGGGCCTCGGGGAGCTGGTTTTT. It yields the protein CASSLFGGLGELVF.